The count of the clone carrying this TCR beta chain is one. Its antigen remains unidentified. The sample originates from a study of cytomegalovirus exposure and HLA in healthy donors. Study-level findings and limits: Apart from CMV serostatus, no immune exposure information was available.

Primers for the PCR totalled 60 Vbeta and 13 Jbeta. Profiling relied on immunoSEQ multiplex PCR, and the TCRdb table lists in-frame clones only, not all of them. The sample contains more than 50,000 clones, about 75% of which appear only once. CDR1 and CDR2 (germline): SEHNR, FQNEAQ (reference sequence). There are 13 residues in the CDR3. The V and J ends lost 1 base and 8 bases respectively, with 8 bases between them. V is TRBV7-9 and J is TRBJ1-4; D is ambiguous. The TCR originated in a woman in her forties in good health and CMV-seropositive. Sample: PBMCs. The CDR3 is CASSLGGNEKLFF. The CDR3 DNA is TGTGCCAGCAGCTTAGGAGGGAACGAAAAACTGTTTTTT.